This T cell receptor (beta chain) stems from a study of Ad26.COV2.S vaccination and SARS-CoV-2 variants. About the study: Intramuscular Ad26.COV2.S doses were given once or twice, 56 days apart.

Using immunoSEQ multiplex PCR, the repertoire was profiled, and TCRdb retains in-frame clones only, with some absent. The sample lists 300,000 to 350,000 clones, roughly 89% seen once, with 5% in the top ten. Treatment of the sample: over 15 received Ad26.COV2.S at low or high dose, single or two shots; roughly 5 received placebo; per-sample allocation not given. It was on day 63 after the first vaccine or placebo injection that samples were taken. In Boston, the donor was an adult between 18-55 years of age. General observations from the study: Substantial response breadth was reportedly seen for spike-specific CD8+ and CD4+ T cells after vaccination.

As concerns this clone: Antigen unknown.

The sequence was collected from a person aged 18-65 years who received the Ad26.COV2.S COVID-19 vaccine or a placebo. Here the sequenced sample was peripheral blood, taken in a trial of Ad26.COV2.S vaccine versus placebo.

The CDR3 DNA sequence: TGTGCCAGCAGTTACGGGAGGGGTAGCTCCTACGAGCAGTACTTC. Protein: CASSYGRGSSYEQYF. The rearrangement uses TRBV6-5 and TRBJ2-7; 7 nucleotides match TRBD2. CDR1 is MNHEY and CDR2 is SVGAGI in the germline V gene. The CDR3 is 15 amino acids. The V segment lost 2 bases and the J segment 0 bases; nucleotides outside the gene matches: 4.